The sequence of this T cell receptor (beta chain) was determined in a study of graft-versus-host responses after intestinal transplantation. Turning to the study itself: All recipients got anti-thymocyte globulin induction, then tacrolimus and steroids for about 3 years.

CDR3 size: 14 residues. Turning to this clone: Antigen: not known.

Some clones are missing from TCRdb's copy, which holds only in-frame ones; the method was immunoSEQ multiplex PCR. The sample includes about 120,000 clones, 75% to 95% of them seen just once. Findings and limits, study-wide: Peak circulating GvH clone levels tracked with early post-transplant HvG declines.

This TCR was sampled from a human donor who received an intestinal transplant. J is TRBJ2-1 and V is TRBV1; TRBD2 is the table's D call and was not checked against the DNA. TRBV1 is marked as a pseudogene. Specimen: unstimulated CD4+ T cells sorted from spleen or lymph node cells, collected before intestinal transplant. The CDR3 loop is CTSSQGLAGGKGFF. In nucleotides, the CDR3 is TGCACCAGCAGCCAAGGGCTAGCGGGAGGAAAAGGGTTCTTC.